This entry describes one TCR beta chain. Its target is unknown. The naive CD8 fraction comprised CD45RO-negative cells positively selected for CCR7 and excluded terminally differentiated effector memory CD45RA+ cells. These data belong to a study of shared clonotypes between healthy human individuals. At a deep level, the assay was run. The authors loaded around 220 ng DNA, 30,000 to 35,000 T cell genomes, into sorted-subset replicate PCRs. This table comes from immunoSEQ multiplex PCR, and its TCRdb copy is limited to in-frame clones, with some not included. The data show roughly 1,800,000 clones, with approximately 94% seen just once and 1.2% held by the top ten. CDR1 and CDR2 from the germline V gene are LNHDA and SQIVND (reference sequence). CDR3 size: 15 residues. V was pared by 5 bases and J by 1 base, with 14 bases between. Notes on the study in general: Represented diversity, genetic and exposure-history alike, was limited by few donors.

The source is a man younger than 35 in good health. The chain has TRBV19 and TRBJ2-5; D is perhaps TRBD1 (7 bases). Sequenced material: naive CD8+ T cells sorted from blood. This CDR3 is CASSLAGGIQETQYF. CDR3 nucleotides: TGTGCCAGTAGTCTCGCAGGGGGGATCCAAGAGACCCAGTACTTC. Filled out from reference TRBV19 and TRBJ2-5, the complete variable domain reads DGGITQSPKYLFRKEGQNVTLSCEQNLNHDAMYWYRQDPGQGLRLIYYSQIVNDFQKGDIAEGYSVSREKKESFPLTVTSAQKNPTAFYLCASSLAGGIQETQYFGPGTRLLVL.